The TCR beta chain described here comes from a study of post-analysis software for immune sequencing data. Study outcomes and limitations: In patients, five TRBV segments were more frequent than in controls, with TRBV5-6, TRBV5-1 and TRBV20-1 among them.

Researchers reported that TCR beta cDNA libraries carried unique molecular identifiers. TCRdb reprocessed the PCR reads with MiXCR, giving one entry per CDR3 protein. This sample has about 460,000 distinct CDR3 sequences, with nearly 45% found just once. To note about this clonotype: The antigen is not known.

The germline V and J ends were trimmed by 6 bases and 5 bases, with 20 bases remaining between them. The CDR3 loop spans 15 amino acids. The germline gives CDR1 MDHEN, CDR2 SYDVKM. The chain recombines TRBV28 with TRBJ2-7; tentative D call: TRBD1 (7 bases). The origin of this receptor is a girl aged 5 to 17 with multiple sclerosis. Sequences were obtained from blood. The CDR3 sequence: CASSPRGAGLNEQYF. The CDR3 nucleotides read TGTGCCAGCAGCCCCAGGGGGGCGGGACTCAACGAGCAGTACTTC.